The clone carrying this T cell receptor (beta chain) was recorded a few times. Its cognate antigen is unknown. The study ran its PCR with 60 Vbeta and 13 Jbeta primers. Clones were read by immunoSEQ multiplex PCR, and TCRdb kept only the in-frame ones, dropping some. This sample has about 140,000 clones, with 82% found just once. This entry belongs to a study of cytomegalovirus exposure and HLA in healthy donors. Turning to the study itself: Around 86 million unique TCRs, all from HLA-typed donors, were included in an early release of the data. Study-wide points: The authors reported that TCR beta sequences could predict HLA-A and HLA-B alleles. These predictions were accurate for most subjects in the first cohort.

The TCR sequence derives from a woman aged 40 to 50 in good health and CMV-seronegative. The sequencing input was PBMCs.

CDR3 sequence (DNA): TGTGCCAGCAGTTACCTGAGGAGCCCCTACGAGCAGTACTTC. Its protein is CASSYLRSPYEQYF. The V and J genes are TRBV6-5 and TRBJ2-7; D uncertain. The germline V and J ends were trimmed by 2 bases and 2 bases, with 10 bases remaining between them. This CDR3 contains 14 residues. Germline lookup yields CDR1 MNHEY and CDR2 SVGAGI.